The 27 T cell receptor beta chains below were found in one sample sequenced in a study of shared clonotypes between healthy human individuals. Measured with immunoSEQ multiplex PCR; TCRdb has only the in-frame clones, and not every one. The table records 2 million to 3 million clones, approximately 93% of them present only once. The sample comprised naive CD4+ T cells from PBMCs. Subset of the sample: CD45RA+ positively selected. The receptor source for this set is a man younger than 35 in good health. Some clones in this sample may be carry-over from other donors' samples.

This CDR3 reads CASSLGFEGTGETQYF. Here the CDR3 DNA reads TGTGCCAGCAGCTTGGGGTTCGAGGGCACAGGAGAGACCCAGTACTTC. This chain uses TRBV5-6 with TRBJ2-5; D may match TRBD1 or TRBD2 (5 bases each). The CDR3 covers 16 residues. Germline V gene lookup returns CDR1 SGHDT and CDR2 YYEEEE. V was clipped by 0 bases and J by 4 bases, with 16 bases between them.

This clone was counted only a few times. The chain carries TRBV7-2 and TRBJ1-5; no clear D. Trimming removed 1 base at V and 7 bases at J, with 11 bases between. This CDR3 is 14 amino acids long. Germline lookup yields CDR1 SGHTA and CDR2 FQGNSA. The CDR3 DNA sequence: TGTGCCAGCAGCTTAGTTTACGGCGAACAGCCCCAGCATTTT. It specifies CASSLVYGEQPQHF.

CDR3 protein: CASSQEGRPNIQYF. In nucleotides, the CDR3 is TGCGCCAGCAGCCAAGAGGGCAGGCCAAACATTCAGTACTTC. The J gene is TRBJ2-4, the V gene TRBV4-3; unclear D gene. The CDR3 totals 14 residues. Germline loops: CDR1 LGHNA, CDR2 YSLEER. Trimming removed 0 bases at V and 6 bases at J, with 9 bases between.

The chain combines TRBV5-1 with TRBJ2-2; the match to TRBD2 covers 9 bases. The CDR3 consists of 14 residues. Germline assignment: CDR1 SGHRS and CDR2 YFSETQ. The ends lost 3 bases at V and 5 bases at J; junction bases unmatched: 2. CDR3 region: CASSSGLATGELFF. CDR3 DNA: TGCGCCAGCAGCTCGGGACTAGCTACCGGGGAGCTGTTTTTT.

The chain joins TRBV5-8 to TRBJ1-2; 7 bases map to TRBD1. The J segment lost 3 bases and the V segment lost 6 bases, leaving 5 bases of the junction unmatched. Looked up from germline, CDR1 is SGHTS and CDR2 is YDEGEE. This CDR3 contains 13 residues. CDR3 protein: CASNPGTDYGYTF. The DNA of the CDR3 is TGTGCCAGCAACCCCGGGACAGACTATGGCTACACCTTC.

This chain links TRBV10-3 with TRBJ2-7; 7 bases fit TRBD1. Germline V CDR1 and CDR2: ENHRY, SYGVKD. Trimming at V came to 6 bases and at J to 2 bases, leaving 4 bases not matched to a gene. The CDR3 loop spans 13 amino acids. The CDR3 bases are TGTGCCATCAGGTCGGGACAGCCCTACGAGCAGTACTTC. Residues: CAIRSGQPYEQYF.

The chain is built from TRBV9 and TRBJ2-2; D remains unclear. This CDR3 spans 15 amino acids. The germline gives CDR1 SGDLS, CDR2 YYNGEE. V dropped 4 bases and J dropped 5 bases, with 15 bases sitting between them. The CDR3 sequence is CASSTEPQETGELFF. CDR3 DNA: TGTGCCAGCAGCACGGAGCCCCAGGAGACCGGGGAGCTGTTTTTT.

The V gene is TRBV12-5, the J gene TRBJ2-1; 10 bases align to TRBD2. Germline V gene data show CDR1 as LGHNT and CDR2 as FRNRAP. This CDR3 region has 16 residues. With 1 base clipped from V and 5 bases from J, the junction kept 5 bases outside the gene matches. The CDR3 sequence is CASGLGSGRAHNEQFF. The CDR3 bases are TGTGCTAGTGGTTTGGGAAGCGGGAGGGCCCACAATGAGCAGTTCTTC. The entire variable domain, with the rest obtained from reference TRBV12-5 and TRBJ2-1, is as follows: DARVTQTPRHKVTEMGQEVTMRCQPILGHNTVFWYRQTMMQGLELLAYFRNRAPLDDSGMPKDRFSAEMPDATLATLKIQPSEPRDSAVYFCASGLGSGRAHNEQFFGPGTRLTVL.

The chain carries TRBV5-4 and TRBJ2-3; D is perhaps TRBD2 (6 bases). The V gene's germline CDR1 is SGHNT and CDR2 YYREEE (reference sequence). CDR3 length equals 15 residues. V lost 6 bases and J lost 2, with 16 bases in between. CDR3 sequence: CASMGSPGDTDTQYF. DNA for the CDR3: TGTGCCAGCATGGGGAGTCCGGGGGACACAGATACGCAGTATTTT.

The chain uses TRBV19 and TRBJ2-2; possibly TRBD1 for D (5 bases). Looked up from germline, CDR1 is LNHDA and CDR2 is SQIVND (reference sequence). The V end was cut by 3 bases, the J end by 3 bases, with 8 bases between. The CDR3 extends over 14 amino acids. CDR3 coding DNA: TGTGCCAGTAGTATGTGGGGCGACACCGGGGAGCTGTTTTTT. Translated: CASSMWGDTGELFF.

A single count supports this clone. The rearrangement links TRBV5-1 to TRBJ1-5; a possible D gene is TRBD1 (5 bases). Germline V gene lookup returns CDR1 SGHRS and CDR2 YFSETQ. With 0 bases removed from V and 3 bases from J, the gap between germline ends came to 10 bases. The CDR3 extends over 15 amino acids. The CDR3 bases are TGCGCCAGCAGCTTGGTTGGGGACGACAATCAGCCCCAGCATTTT. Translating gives CASSLVGDDNQPQHF.

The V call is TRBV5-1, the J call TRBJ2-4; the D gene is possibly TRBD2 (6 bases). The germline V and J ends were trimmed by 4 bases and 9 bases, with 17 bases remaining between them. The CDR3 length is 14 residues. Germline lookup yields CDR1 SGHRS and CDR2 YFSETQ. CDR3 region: CASSLGGSRVIQYF. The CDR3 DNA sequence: TGCGCCAGCAGCCTTGGGGGGTCTAGGGTCATTCAGTACTTC. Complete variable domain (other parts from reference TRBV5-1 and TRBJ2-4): KAGVTQTPRYLIKTRGQQVTLSCSPISGHRSVSWYQQTPGQGLQFLFEYFSETQRNKGNFPGRFSGRQFSNSRSEMNVSTLELGDSALYLCASSLGGSRVIQYFGAGTRLSVL.

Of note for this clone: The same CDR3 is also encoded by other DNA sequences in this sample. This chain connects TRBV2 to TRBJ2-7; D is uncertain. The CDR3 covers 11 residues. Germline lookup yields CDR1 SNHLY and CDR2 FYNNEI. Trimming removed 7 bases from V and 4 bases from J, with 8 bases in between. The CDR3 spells CASTLAYEQYF. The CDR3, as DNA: TGTGCCAGCACCTTGGCGTACGAGCAGTACTTC.

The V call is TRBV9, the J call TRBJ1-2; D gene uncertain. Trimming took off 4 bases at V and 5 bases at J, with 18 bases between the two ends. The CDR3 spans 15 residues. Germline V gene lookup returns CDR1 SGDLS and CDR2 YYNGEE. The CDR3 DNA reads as TGTGCCAGCAGCTCGCTCTCTGGGCAGAATTATGGCTACACCTTC. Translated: CASSSLSGQNYGYTF.

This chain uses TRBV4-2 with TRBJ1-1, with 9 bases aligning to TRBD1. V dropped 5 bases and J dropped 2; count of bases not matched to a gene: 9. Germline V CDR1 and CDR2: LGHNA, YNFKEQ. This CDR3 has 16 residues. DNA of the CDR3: TGTGCCAGCAGCGGCTCGACAGGGGGAATAAACACTGAAGCTTTCTTT. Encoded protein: CASSGSTGGINTEAFF.

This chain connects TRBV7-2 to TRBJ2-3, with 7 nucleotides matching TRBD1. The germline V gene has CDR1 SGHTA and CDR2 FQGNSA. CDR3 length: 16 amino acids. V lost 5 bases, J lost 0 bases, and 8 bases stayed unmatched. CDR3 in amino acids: CASSPRDSSSTDTQYF. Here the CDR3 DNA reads TGTGCCAGCAGCCCCAGGGACAGTTCTAGCACAGATACGCAGTATTTT.

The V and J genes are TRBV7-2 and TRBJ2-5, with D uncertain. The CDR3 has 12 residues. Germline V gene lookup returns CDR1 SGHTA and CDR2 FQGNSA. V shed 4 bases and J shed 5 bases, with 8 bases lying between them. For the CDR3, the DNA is TGTGCCAGCAGCTCAGGACGGGAGACCCAGTACTTC. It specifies CASSSGRETQYF.

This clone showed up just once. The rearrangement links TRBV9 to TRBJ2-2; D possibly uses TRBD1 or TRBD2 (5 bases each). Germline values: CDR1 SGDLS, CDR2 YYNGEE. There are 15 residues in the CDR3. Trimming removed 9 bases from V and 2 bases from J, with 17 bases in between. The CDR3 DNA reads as TGTGCCACCTCACTGGGACCCAGAAACACCGGGGAGCTGTTTTTT. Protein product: CATSLGPRNTGELFF.

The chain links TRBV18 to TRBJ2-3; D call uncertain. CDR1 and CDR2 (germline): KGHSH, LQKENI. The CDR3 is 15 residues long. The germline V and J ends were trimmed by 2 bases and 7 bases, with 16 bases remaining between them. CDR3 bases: TGTGCCAGCTCACCATTGACAACGTTTGGGTATACGCAGTATTTT. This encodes CASSPLTTFGYTQYF.

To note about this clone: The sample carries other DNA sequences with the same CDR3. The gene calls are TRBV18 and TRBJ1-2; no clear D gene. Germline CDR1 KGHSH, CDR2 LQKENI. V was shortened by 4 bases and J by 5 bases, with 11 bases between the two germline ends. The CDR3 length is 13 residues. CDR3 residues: CASSQGLGYGYTF. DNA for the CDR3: TGTGCCAGCTCACAGGGTCTGGGGTATGGCTACACCTTC.

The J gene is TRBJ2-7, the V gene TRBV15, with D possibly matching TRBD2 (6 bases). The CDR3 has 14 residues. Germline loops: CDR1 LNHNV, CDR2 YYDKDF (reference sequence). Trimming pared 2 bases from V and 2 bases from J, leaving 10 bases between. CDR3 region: CATSRLAHTYEQYF. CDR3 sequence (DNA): TGTGCCACCAGCAGACTAGCGCACACCTACGAGCAGTACTTC.

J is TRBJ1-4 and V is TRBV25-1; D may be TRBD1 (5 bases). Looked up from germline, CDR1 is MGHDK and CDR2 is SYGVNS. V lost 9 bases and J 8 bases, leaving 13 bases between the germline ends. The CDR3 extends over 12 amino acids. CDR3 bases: TGTGCCAGTAACCAGGGTGTAGAAAAACTGTTTTTT. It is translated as CASNQGVEKLFF.

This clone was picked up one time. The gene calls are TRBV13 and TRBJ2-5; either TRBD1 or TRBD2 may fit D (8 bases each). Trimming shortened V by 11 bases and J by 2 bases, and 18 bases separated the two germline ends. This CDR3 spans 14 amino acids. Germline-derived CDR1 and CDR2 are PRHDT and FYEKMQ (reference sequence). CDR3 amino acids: CAQGAGGKQETQYF. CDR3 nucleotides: TGTGCCCAGGGGGCGGGAGGAAAACAAGAGACCCAGTACTTC.

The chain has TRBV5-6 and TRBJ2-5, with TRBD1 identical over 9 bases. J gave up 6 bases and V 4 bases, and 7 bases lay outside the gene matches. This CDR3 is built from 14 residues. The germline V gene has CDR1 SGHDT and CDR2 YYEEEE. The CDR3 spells CASSPDRGGKTQYF. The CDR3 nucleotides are TGTGCCAGCAGCCCGGACAGGGGAGGGAAGACCCAGTACTTC. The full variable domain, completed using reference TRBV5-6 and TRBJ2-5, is DAGVTQSPTHLIKTRGQQVTLRCSPKSGHDTVSWYQQALGQGPQFIFQYYEEEERQRGNFPDRFSGHQFPNYSSELNVNALLLGDSALYLCASSPDRGGKTQYFGPGTRLLVL.

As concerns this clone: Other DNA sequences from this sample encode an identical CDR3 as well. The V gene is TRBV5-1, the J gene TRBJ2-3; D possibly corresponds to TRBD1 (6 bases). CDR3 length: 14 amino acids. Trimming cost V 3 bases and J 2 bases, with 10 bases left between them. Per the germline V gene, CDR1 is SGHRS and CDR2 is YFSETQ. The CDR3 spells CASSSRQATDTQYF. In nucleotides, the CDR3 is TGCGCCAGCAGCTCCCGACAGGCCACAGATACGCAGTATTTT.

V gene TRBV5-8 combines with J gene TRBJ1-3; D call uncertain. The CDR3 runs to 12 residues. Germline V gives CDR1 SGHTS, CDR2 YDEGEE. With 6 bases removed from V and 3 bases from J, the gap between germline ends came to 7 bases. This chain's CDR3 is CASTSSGNTIYF. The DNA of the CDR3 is TGTGCCAGCACCTCCAGTGGAAACACCATATATTTT. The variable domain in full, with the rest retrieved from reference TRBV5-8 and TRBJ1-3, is EAGVTQSPTHLIKTRGQQATLRCSPISGHTSVYWYQQALGLGLQFLLWYDEGEERNRGNFPPRFSGRQFPNYSSELNVNALELEDSALYLCASTSSGNTIYFGEGSWLTVV.

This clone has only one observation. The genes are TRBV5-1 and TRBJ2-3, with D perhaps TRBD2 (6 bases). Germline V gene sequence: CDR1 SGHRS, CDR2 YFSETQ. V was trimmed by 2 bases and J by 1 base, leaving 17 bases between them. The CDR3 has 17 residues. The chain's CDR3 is CASSFDPPVAGTDTQYF. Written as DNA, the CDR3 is TGCGCCAGCAGCTTTGACCCTCCCGTAGCGGGCACAGATACGCAGTATTTT.